This T cell receptor (beta chain) comes out of a study of tumor-infiltrating lymphocytes in primary liver carcinoma. Study results and caveats: Tumor-adjacent and tumor-blood pairs displayed less overlap than did pairs of tumor regions.

TCR beta cDNA was reverse-transcribed from 500 ng of total RNA. The reaction used a constant-region primer and ProtoScript II reverse transcriptase. Construction of TCR beta libraries relied on three successive nested multiplex PCR rounds employing slightly modified ARM-PCR. It was with TRBV1-TRBV30 forward primers and a C-beta reverse primer that the first two PCR rounds were run, at roughly 10 cycles each. A single record per CDR3 protein comes from TCRdb applying MiXCR to the multiplex PCR reads. The sample contains around 210,000 distinct CDR3 sequences, almost 65% of which appear only once. About this clonotype itself: Antigen: not known. A read error may produce the germline difference seen at one junction end.

Germline DNA was extracted too, while blood RNA derived from unsorted whole blood. The CDR3 contains 13 residues. The receptor comes from a woman between 55 and 75 years old with primary liver carcinoma and hepatitis B virus infection. The rearrangement uses TRBV12-3 or TRBV12-4 and TRBJ2-1; the D gene is possibly TRBD1 (5 bases). The sequenced sample consisted of peripheral blood. CDR3 sequence: CTSTTDRGNEQFF. The CDR3 nucleotides read TGTACCAGCACCACGGATAGGGGCAATGAGCAGTTCTTC.